A selection of T cell receptor beta chains follows, all from one sample in a study of blood T cells in healthy people across ages. Each CDR3 protein is one row after TCRdb ran MiXCR on the 5' RACE reads. The sample lists over a million distinct CDR3 sequences; 45% were seen once. Material: blood. The receptor source for this set is an older woman in good health. CDR3s include the opening cysteine and the closing phenylalanine or tryptophan.

>TRBJ2-3|TRBV7-2
CASSLGHQTDTQYF
>TRBJ1-1|TRBV6-1
CASTTGVWRSPNTEAFF
>TRBJ1-5|TRBV4-3
CASSQRRAQLEHF
>TRBJ2-5|TRBV2
CASSDGTSGRNEQYF
>TRBJ2-5|TRBV27
CASSLRTSGGWDEQYF
>TRBJ2-7|TRBV7-6
CASSLAASGAGTYEQYF
>TRBJ1-2|TRBV20-1
CSARAAGLLGYTF
>TRBJ1-6|TRBV11-2
CASSLSRVRSPLHF
>TRBJ2-1|TRBV29-1
CSAPGTSGRRGNEQFF
>TRBJ2-5|TRBV12-5
CASGLEAGETQYF
>TRBJ2-1|TRBV20-1
CSARGGTGVFDEQFF
>TRBJ2-3|TRBV12-3/TRBV12-4
CASSLHRGAPRGTDTQYF
>TRBJ2-7|TRBV7-8
CASSLADRVQYF
>TRBJ2-1|TRBV12-3/TRBV12-4
CANLTSGYSDEQFF
>.|TRBV30
CAWSSLAGRADNEQYF
>TRBJ1-6|TRBV9
CASSVGVRGNSPLHF
>TRBJ2-1|TRBV7-9
CASSSGLAGGRDEQFF
>TRBJ2-7|TRBV7-3
CASSPLGGRTYEQYF
>TRBJ2-7|TRBV6-2/TRBV6-3
CASSYRSRLAGGPSEQYF
>TRBJ2-7|TRBV4-1
CASSQDLVTDYNEQYF
>TRBJ2-5|TRBV5-1
CASSADRQETQYF
>TRBJ2-7|TRBV20-1
CSAPGLSGTYNEQYF
>TRBJ1-2|TRBV28
CASSSLRDRGPRYGYTF
>TRBJ2-4|TRBV28
CASSPLSGELSGKNSQYF
>TRBJ2-5|TRBV10-3
CAISHGTGSGETQYF
>TRBJ2-1|TRBV2
CASSVGTSGTNEQFF
>TRBJ2-4|TRBV12-3/TRBV12-4
CASSYQDKDKNIQYF
>TRBJ2-5|TRBV7-2
CASSLVKLAKETQYF
>.|TRBV7-2
CASSFTGLAAYEQYF
>TRBJ2-3|TRBV24-1
CATSDSRISRGDTQYF
>TRBJ1-1|TRBV27
CASSLTGQWGTEAFF
>TRBJ2-3|TRBV7-3
CASSWTSASTDTPYF
>TRBJ1-1|TRBV27
CASSTRAATEAFF
>TRBJ2-3|TRBV11-2
CASSLEAARDTQYF
>TRBJ2-3|TRBV27
CASSNPGGGKGTQYF
>TRBJ2-7|TRBV28
CASNAPGPNSYEQYF
>TRBJ1-4|TRBV5-5
CASSLAEEKLFF
>TRBJ2-1|TRBV9
CASSVAGKVSSREQFF
>TRBJ1-2|TRBV20-1
CSAGVEVDGYTF
>.|TRBV5-6
CASSPGTSGTTYEQYF
>TRBJ2-1|TRBV7-8
CASSSQELPGQGKNEQFF
>TRBJ2-7|TRBV25-1
CASSEETYEQYF
>TRBJ2-6|TRBV10-3
CATTGTGVIRGANVLTF
>TRBJ2-3|TRBV9
CASSLLAGVKDTQYF